This entry lists 26 T cell receptor beta chains sequenced from one sample in a study of T cell responses to AZD1222 COVID-19 vaccine. Generated by immunoSEQ multiplex PCR, the TCRdb table keeps only in-frame clones and is missing some. The sample shows about 120,000 clones, 75% to 95% of them seen only once. The material sequenced was peripheral blood, taken on day 0 of AZD1222 vaccination. These receptor sequences come from an adult in good health.

Worth noting for this clone: At one of its ends the junction is not consistent with the germline gene, which may arise from a read error. J is TRBJ2-4 and V is TRBV30; D gene uncertain. Germline CDR1 reads GTSNPN; CDR2 reads SVGIG (reference sequence). This CDR3 spans 9 amino acids. The DNA for the CDR3 is TGTGCCTGGAGCCCTCCGCTCCTCTTC. Amino acid sequence: CAWSPPLLF.

This sequence joins TRBV7-2 and TRBJ2-2; TRBD2 is a possible D gene (5 bases). CDR1 is SGHTA, CDR2 FQGNSA, per germline. V was trimmed by 0 bases and J by 6 bases, leaving 8 bases between them. This CDR3 comprises 14 residues. CDR3 residues: CASSLASDSGELFF. CDR3 bases: TGTGCCAGCAGCTTAGCTAGCGACTCCGGGGAGCTGTTTTTT.

V usage is TRBV7-8 and J usage is TRBJ2-2; D is perhaps TRBD2 (5 bases). There are 15 residues in the CDR3. V dropped 5 bases and J dropped 0 bases, with 10 bases sitting between them. Germline CDR1 and CDR2: SGHVS and FQNEAQ. CDR3 region: CASSPRRANTGELFF. The CDR3 DNA is TGTGCCAGCAGCCCTCGGCGGGCGAACACCGGGGAGCTGTTTTTT.

The chain employs TRBV28 and TRBJ2-5; no definite D call. This CDR3 is built from 13 residues. Germline lookup yields CDR1 MDHEN and CDR2 SYDVKM. Trimming shortened V by 2 bases and J by 4 bases, and 8 bases separated the two germline ends. As DNA, the CDR3 is TGTGCCAGCAGTTTACGCACAAGAGAGACCCAGTACTTC. This encodes CASSLRTRETQYF.

V usage is TRBV6-5 and J usage is TRBJ1-1, with D unresolved. Per the germline V gene, CDR1 is MNHEY and CDR2 is SVGAGI. V was clipped by 6 bases and J by 3 bases, with 17 bases between them. The CDR3 is made up of 15 amino acids. CDR3 bases: TGTGCCAGCAGGTATAGAAGAGATTTCCACACTGAAGCTTTCTTT. Translating it yields CASRYRRDFHTEAFF.

This rearrangement joins TRBV4-1 to TRBJ2-2; D unclear. CDR3 size: 13 residues. V lost 2 bases, J lost 6 bases, and 7 bases lay in between. Germline values: CDR1 MGHRA, CDR2 YSYEKL. In nucleotides, the CDR3 is TGCGCCAGCAGCCAAAACACTCCCGGGGAGCTGTTTTTT. This sequence encodes CASSQNTPGELFF.

The chain couples TRBV6-5 to TRBJ2-3, with 9 bases aligning to TRBD1. The V gene's germline CDR1 is MNHEY and CDR2 SVGAGI. With V trimmed by 5 bases and J by 4 bases, 7 bases remained unmatched. CDR3 length: 15 residues. The CDR3 here is CASSRTGEGADTQYF. The CDR3 DNA sequence: TGTGCCAGCAGTCGGACAGGGGAGGGAGCAGATACGCAGTATTTT.

The DNA of the CDR3 is TGTGCCAGCAGACAAGGGGGGAACTTGGGCTATGGCTACACCTTC. It specifies CASRQGGNLGYGYTF. V and J are TRBV6-5 and TRBJ1-2; TRBD1 might be the D (6 bases). The CDR3 totals 15 residues. Trimming pared 6 bases from V and 4 bases from J, leaving 18 bases between. The germline CDR1 and CDR2 sequences are MNHEY and SVGAGI.

The genes are TRBV7-9 and TRBJ1-1, with D uncertain. Trimming shortened V by 6 bases and J by 1 base, and 12 bases separated the two germline ends. This CDR3 is built from 14 residues. CDR1 and CDR2 (germline): SEHNR, FQNEAQ (reference sequence). CDR3 nucleotide sequence: TGTGCCAGCAGTTGGGCCAGCGCGAACACTGAAGCTTTCTTT. Protein: CASSWASANTEAFF.

The CDR3 loop reads CSASGGTRMNTEAFF. The DNA for the CDR3 is TGCAGTGCTAGTGGCGGGACACGGATGAACACTGAAGCTTTCTTT. This chain uses TRBV20-1 with TRBJ1-1; TRBD1 is a possible D gene (6 bases). CDR1 is DFQATT, CDR2 SNEGSKA, per germline (reference sequence). The CDR3 extends over 15 amino acids. The germline V and J ends were trimmed by 3 bases and 0 bases, with 14 bases remaining between them.

This rearrangement joins TRBV7-9 to TRBJ1-1; TRBD1 agrees at 8 bases. J was trimmed by 6 bases and V by 5 bases; bases with no gene match: 8. CDR1 and CDR2 from the germline V gene are SEHNR and FQNEAQ (reference sequence). This CDR3 region has 14 residues. CDR3 sequence: CASSPQGGSAEAFF. CDR3 bases: TGTGCCAGCAGCCCACAGGGGGGGTCTGCTGAAGCTTTCTTT.

This chain joins TRBV12-3 or TRBV12-4 and TRBJ1-5; D call uncertain. This CDR3 contains 13 residues. Trimming took off 4 bases at V and 1 base at J, with 5 bases between the two ends. The CDR3 is CASSWGSNQPQHF. DNA of the CDR3: TGTGCCAGCAGTTGGGGAAGCAATCAGCCCCAGCATTTT.

In this sample, this clone turned up a few times. The rearrangement uses TRBV4-2 and TRBJ2-7; TRBD2 aligns across 7 bases. From germline, CDR1 is LGHNA and CDR2 YNFKEQ. The J segment lost 0 bases and the V segment lost 0 bases, leaving 2 bases of the junction unmatched. This CDR3 has 15 residues. The CDR3 bases are TGTGCCAGCAGCCAAGAGGCGGGAGCCTCCTACGAGCAGTACTTC. Encoded protein: CASSQEAGASYEQYF.

The chain combines TRBV28 with TRBJ1-5, with 10 bases aligning to TRBD1. This CDR3 spans 15 amino acids. Germline CDR1 and CDR2: MDHEN and SYDVKM. With 6 bases clipped from V and 4 bases from J, the junction kept 6 bases outside the gene matches. The CDR3 DNA reads as TGTGCCAGCAGCTTCCGGGACAGGGGAAATCAGCCCCAGCATTTT. Translated: CASSFRDRGNQPQHF.

The genes are TRBV6-4 and TRBJ2-7, with D unresolved. V lost 2 bases and J lost 2, with 19 bases in between. Per germline, CDR1 MRHNA and CDR2 SNTAGT. There are 17 residues in the CDR3. Here the CDR3 reads CASSDRKDLGLTYEQYF. The CDR3 nucleotides are TGTGCCAGCAGTGACCGGAAGGACCTTGGGCTCACCTACGAGCAGTACTTC.

This sequence joins TRBV29-1 and TRBJ1-4; TRBD1 aligns across 7 bases. With 4 bases clipped from V and 4 bases from J, the junction kept 9 bases outside the gene matches. Germline V gene data show CDR1 as SQVTM and CDR2 as ANQGSEA. CDR3 length: 15 amino acids. The DNA of the CDR3 is TGCAGCGTTGTAGTCTCGGGACAGTATAATGAAAAACTGTTTTTT. This translates into CSVVVSGQYNEKLFF.

The chain has TRBV2 and TRBJ2-7; 9 nucleotides line up with TRBD2. V lost 6 bases to trimming and J lost 1 base; unmatched junction nucleotides: 10. Germline V gives CDR1 SNHLY, CDR2 FYNNEI. The CDR3 is 16 amino acids. The CDR3 bases are TGTGCCAGCAGACCACCCGGACTAGCGCATTCCTACGAGCAGTACTTC. Translated, it gives CASRPPGLAHSYEQYF. The whole variable domain, remainder taken from reference TRBV2 and TRBJ2-7, is EPEVTQTPSHQVTQMGQEVILRCVPISNHLYFYWYRQILGQKVEFLVSFYNNEISEKSEIFDDQFSVERPDGSNFTLKIRSTKLEDSAMYFCASRPPGLAHSYEQYFGPGTRLTVT.

The V call is TRBV4-1, the J call TRBJ1-3; D unclear. The CDR3 is made up of 15 amino acids. The V end was cut by 4 bases, the J end by 1 base, with 11 bases between. CDR1 is MGHRA and CDR2 is YSYEKL in the germline V gene. CDR3 region: CASSPNSRSGNTIYF. CDR3 DNA: TGCGCCAGCAGCCCCAACAGCAGATCTGGAAACACCATATATTTT.

The chain carries TRBV11-3 and TRBJ1-1; 7 nucleotides match TRBD1. The CDR3 extends over 13 amino acids. Germline V gene data show CDR1 as SGHNT and CDR2 as YENEEA. CDR3 sequence reads: CASSDRASTEAFF. The CDR3 DNA follows: TGTGCATCTTCCGACAGGGCGAGCACTGAAGCTTTCTTT.

This clone was seen just once. V usage is TRBV19 and J usage is TRBJ1-1; the D gene is possibly TRBD1 (5 bases). Germline CDR1 LNHDA, CDR2 SQIVND (reference sequence). The CDR3 is 13 amino acids. V was cut by 6 bases and J by 5 bases, with 13 bases left in between. The CDR3, as DNA: TGTGCCAGTAGGTGGGCAGGGATGACTGAAGCTTTCTTT. Translated, it gives CASRWAGMTEAFF.

This rearrangement joins TRBV19 to TRBJ2-1; 8 bases line up with TRBD2. This CDR3 is 18 amino acids long. Germline trimming cut 0 bases from V and 0 bases from J; bases unmatched to any gene: 7. The germline V gene encodes CDR1 LNHDA and CDR2 SQIVND (reference sequence). Written as DNA, the CDR3 is TGTGCCAGTAGTATAGATATTAGTGGGACTAGCTCCTACAATGAGCAGTTCTTC. This gives the protein CASSIDISGTSSYNEQFF.

The rearrangement joins TRBV7-9 to TRBJ1-3, with unresolved D. From germline, CDR1 is SEHNR and CDR2 FQNEAQ (reference sequence). The CDR3 is 12 amino acids. V gave up 6 bases and J gave up 3 bases, with 6 bases separating them. CDR3: CASREGGNTIYF. Written as DNA, the CDR3 is TGTGCCAGCAGGGAGGGTGGAAACACCATATATTTT.

This chain connects TRBV3-1 (or the pseudogene TRBV3-2) to TRBJ2-2, with 10 bases matching TRBD1. The germline V gene encodes CDR1 LGHDT and CDR2 YNNKEL (reference sequence). Germline trimming cut 2 bases from V and 4 bases from J; bases unmatched to any gene: 1. CDR3 size: 15 residues. As DNA, the CDR3 is TGTGCCAGCAGCCAACGGACAGGGGGCACCGGGGAGCTGTTTTTT. Encoded protein: CASSQRTGGTGELFF.

This chain uses TRBV28 with TRBJ2-5; TRBD2 matches at 11 bases. The CDR3 covers 13 residues. CDR1 and CDR2 from the germline V gene are MDHEN and SYDVKM. Trimming cost V 10 bases and J 7 bases; bases outside gene matches: 8. The CDR3 region is CATSSGRPWTQYF. CDR3 sequence (DNA): TGTGCCACATCTAGCGGGAGGCCGTGGACCCAGTACTTC.

This clone was observed once. J is TRBJ2-2 and V is TRBV6-6, with 8 bases lining up with TRBD1. The germline gives CDR1 MNHNY, CDR2 SVGAGI (reference sequence). V lost 5 bases to trimming and J lost 6 bases; unmatched junction nucleotides: 5. This CDR3 has 14 amino acids. CDR3 in DNA: TGTGCCAGCAGTACCAAGACAGGGGCCGGGGAGCTGTTTTTT. Protein: CASSTKTGAGELFF.

The gene calls are TRBV6-6 and TRBJ1-6; TRBD1 matches at 8 bases. Per the germline V gene, CDR1 is MNHNY and CDR2 is SVGAGI (reference sequence). The junction had 13 bases not matched to a gene; V was cut back by 5 bases and J by 7 bases. The CDR3 has 17 amino acids. DNA for the CDR3: TGTGCCAGCAGTCCAGCCCCCGGGACAGGACCGAATTCACCCCTCCACTTT. Protein sequence: CASSPAPGTGPNSPLHF.